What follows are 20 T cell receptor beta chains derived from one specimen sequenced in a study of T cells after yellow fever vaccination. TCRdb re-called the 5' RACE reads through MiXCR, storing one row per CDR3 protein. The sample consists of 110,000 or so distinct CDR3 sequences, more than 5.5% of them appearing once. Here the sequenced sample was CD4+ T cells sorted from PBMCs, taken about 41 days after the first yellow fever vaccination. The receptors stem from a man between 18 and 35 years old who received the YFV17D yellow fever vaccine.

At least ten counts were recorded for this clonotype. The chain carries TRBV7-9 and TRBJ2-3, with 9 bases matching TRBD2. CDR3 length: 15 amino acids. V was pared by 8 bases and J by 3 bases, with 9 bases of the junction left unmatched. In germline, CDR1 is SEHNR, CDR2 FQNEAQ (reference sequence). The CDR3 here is CASARGGGATDTQYF. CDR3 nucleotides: TGTGCCAGCGCCCGGGGCGGGGGGGCGACAGATACGCAGTATTTT.

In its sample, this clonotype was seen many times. This chain's CDR3 is CASSLTGVDKLFF. The CDR3 DNA is TGTGCCAGCAGCTTAACAGGGGTTGACAAACTGTTTTTT. This rearrangement joins TRBV5-6 to TRBJ1-4, with 7 bases aligning to TRBD1. Germline V lookup: CDR1 SGHDT, CDR2 YYEEEE. Trimming took 2 bases from V and 11 from J; bases not matched to a gene: 6. The CDR3 covers 13 residues.

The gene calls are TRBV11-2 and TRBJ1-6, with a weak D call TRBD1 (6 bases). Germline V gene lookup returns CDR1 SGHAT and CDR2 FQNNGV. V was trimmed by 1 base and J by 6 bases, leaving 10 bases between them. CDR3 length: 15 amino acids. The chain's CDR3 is CASSLVRGGNSPLHF. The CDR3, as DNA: TGTGCCAGCAGCTTAGTCCGAGGGGGTAATTCACCCCTCCACTTT. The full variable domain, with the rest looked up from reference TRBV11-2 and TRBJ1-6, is EAGVAQSPRYKIIEKRQSVAFWCNPISGHATLYWYQQILGQGPKLLIQFQNNGVVDDSQLPKDRFSAERLKGVDSTLKIQPAKLEDSAVYLCASSLVRGGNSPLHFGNGTRLTVT.

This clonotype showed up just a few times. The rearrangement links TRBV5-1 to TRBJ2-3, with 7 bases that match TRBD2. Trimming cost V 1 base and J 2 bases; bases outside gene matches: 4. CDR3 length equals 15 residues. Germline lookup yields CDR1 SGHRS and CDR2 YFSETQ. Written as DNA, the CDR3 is TGCGCCAGCAGCTTGTTCAGCGGGGCCACAGATACGCAGTATTTT. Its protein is CASSLFSGATDTQYF.

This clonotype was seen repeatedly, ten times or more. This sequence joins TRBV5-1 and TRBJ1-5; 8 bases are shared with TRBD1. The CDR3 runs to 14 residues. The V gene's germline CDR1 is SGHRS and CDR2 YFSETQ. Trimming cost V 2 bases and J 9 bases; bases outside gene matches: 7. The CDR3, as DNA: TGCGCCAGCAGCTTATTACAGGGGGGGAGGCCCCAGCATTTT. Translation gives CASSLLQGGRPQHF.

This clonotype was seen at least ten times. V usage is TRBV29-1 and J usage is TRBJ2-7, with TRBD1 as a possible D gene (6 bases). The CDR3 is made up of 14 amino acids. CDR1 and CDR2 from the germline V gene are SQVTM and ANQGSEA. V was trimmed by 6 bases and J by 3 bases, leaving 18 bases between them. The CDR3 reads CSVGLGTKFYEQYF. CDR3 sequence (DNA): TGCAGCGTGGGGCTCGGGACAAAGTTCTACGAGCAGTACTTC.

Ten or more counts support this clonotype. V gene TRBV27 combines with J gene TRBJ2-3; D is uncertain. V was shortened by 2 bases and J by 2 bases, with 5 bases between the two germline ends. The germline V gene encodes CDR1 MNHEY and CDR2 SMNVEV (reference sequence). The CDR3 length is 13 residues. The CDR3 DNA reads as TGTGCCAGCAGTTTAACCTACACAGATACGCAGTATTTT. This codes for CASSLTYTDTQYF.

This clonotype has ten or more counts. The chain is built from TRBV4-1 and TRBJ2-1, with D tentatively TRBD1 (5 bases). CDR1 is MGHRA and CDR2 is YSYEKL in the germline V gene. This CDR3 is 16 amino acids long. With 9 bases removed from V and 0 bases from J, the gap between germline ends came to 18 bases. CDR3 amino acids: CASSEVGASSYNEQFF. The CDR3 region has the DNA TGCGCCAGTTCTGAGGTTGGGGCAAGCTCCTACAATGAGCAGTTCTTC.

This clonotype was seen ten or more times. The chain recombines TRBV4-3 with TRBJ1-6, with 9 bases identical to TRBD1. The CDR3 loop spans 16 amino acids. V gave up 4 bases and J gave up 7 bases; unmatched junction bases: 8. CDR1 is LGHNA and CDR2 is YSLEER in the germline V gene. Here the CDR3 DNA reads TGCGCCAGCAGCCCCTCGCTCGGGACAGGGAATTCACCCCTCCACTTT. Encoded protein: CASSPSLGTGNSPLHF.

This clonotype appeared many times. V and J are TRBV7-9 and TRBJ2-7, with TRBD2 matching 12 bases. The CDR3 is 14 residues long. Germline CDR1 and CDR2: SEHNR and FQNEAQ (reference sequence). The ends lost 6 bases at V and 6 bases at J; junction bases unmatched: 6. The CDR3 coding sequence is TGTGCCAGCAGTCCTCCGGGACTAGCGGGCGAGCAGTACGTC. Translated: CASSPPGLAGEQYV.

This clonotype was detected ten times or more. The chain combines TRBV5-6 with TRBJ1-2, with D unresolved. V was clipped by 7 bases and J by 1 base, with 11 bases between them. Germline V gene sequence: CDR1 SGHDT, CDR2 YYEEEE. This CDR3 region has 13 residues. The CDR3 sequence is CASLGGDNYGYTF. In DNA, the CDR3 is TGTGCCAGCTTGGGTGGGGATAACTATGGCTACACCTTC.

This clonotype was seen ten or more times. CDR3 amino acids: CASSSGGTQHF. Written as DNA, the CDR3 is TGTGCCAGCAGTTCAGGGGGAACCCAGCATTTT. The genes are TRBV12-3 or TRBV12-4 and TRBJ1-5; 7 bases are a match to TRBD1. The CDR3 contains 11 residues. J gave up 11 bases and V 4 bases, and 2 bases lay outside the gene matches.

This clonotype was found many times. In nucleotides, the CDR3 is TGTGCCACGTCTTCCTATAGCACAGATACGCAGTATTTT. Translating gives CATSSYSTDTQYF. This chain joins TRBV12-3 or TRBV12-4 and TRBJ2-3, with D unresolved. The germline V and J ends were trimmed by 10 bases and 0 bases, with 11 bases remaining between them. The CDR3 is 13 amino acids.

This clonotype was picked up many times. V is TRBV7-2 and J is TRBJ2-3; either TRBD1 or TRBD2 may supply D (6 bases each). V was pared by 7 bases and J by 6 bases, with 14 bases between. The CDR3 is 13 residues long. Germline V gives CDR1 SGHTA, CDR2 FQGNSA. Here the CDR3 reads CASTPGAEDTQYF. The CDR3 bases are TGTGCCAGCACCCCGGGGGCGGAGGATACGCAGTATTTT. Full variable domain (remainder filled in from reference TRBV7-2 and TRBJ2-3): GAGVSQSPSNKVTEKGKDVELRCDPISGHTALYWYRQSLGQGLEFLIYFQGNSAPDKSGLPSDRFSAERTGGSVSTLTIQRTQQEDSAVYLCASTPGAEDTQYFGPGTRLTVL.

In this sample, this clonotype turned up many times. The CDR3 is CASSPGLSSDTQYF. CDR3 nucleotides: TGCGCCAGCTCACCGGGACTTAGCTCGGATACGCAGTATTTT. The chain combines TRBV10-1 with TRBJ2-3; D is perhaps TRBD2 (6 bases). CDR1 is WNHNN and CDR2 is SYGVQD in the germline V gene (reference sequence). The CDR3 has 14 residues. With 8 bases removed from V and 6 bases from J, the gap between germline ends came to 18 bases.

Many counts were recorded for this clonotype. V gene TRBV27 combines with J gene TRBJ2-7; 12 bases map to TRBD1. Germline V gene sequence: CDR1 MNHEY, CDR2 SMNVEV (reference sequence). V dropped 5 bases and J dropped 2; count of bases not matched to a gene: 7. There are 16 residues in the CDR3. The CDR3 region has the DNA TGTGCCAGCAGTGCGGGACAGGGGGCCCTCGCCTACGAGCAGTACTTC. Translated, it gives CASSAGQGALAYEQYF.

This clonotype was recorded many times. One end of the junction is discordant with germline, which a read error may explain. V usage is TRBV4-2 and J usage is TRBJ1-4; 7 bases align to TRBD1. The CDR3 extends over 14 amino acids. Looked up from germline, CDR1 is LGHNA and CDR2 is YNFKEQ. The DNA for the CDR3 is TGTGCCAGCAGCCCCCGGGACAGATCTAACTCCCGGCAATTT. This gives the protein CASSPRDRSNSRQF.

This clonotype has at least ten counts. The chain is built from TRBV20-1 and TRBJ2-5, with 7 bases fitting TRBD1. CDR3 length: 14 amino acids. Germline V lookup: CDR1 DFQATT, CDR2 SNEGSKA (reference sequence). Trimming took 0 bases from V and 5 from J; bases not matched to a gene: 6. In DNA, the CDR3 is TGCAGTGCTAGAGAGGGGACAGTAGGGGAGACCCAGTACTTC. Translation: CSAREGTVGETQYF.

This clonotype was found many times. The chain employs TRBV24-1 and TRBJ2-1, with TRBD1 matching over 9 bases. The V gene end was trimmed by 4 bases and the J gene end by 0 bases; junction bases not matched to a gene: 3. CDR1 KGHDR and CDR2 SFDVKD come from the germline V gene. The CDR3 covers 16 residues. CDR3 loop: CATSDDRGGSYNEQFF. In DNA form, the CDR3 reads TGTGCCACCAGTGACGACAGGGGGGGCTCCTACAATGAGCAGTTCTTC.

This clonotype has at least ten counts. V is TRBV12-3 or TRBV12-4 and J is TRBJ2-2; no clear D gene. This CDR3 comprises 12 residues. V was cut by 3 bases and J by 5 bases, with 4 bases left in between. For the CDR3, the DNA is TGTGCCAGCAGTTTTGAGACCGGGGAGCTGTTTTTT. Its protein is CASSFETGELFF.